The 22 T cell receptor beta chains reported below all come from one sample, sequenced in a study of blood T cell repertoires in COVID-19 (dated by TCRdb to between 2020 and 2021). The method behind the library was the immunoSEQ multiplex PCR assay. The table was pulled from immuneACCESS by TCRdb, which kept in-frame rearrangements only. Such tables lose some clones; where checked, under half of the loss comes from unresolved V genes, and the rest has no known cause. Within this sample are roughly 81,000 clones, with more than 75% of them counted one time only. The top ten clonotypes cover about 10% of the sample. The sample comprised peripheral blood. Receptor source: a man in his sixties with acute or convalescent COVID-19.

The chain carries TRBV14 and TRBJ1-2; 7 bases are a match to TRBD1. Germline V CDR1 and CDR2: SGHDN, FVKESK. The CDR3 sequence is 13 residues long. Unmatched junction bases numbered 5, after V lost 2 bases and J lost 8 bases. CDR3 region: CASSQPDRAGYTF. In nucleotides, the CDR3 is TGTGCCAGCAGCCAACCCGACAGGGCGGGCTACACCTTC.

The V call is TRBV29-1, the J call TRBJ1-1, with TRBD1 matching over 9 bases. The CDR3 loop spans 13 amino acids. V gave up 5 bases and J gave up 5 bases; unmatched junction bases: 6. Looked up from germline, CDR1 is SQVTM and CDR2 is ANQGSEA. CDR3 sequence (DNA): TGCAGCGTTACGGACAGGGGTATGACTGAAGCTTTCTTT. The encoded protein is CSVTDRGMTEAFF.

This chain links TRBV3-1 (or the pseudogene TRBV3-2) with TRBJ2-7, with D possibly TRBD2 on 7 matching bases. Trimming shortened V by 3 bases and J by 3 bases, and 18 bases separated the two germline ends. The germline CDR1 and CDR2 sequences are LGHDT and YNNKEL (reference sequence). This CDR3 spans 16 amino acids. For the CDR3, the DNA is TGTGCCAGCAGCCATGGCGGGGGCGGGGGAATCTACGAGCAGTACTTC. Protein: CASSHGGGGGIYEQYF.

J is TRBJ2-5 and V is TRBV19; the D gene is possibly TRBD1 (6 bases). Germline CDR1 is LNHDA and CDR2 is SQIVND (reference sequence). V dropped 5 bases and J dropped 2 bases, with 15 bases sitting between them. The CDR3 has 15 amino acids. The CDR3 bases are TGTGCCAGTAGTGACGCAGGGGTTAGGCAAGAGACCCAGTACTTC. This encodes CASSDAGVRQETQYF.

The rearrangement joins TRBV11-2 to TRBJ2-5, with 13 bases aligning to TRBD2. The length of the CDR3 is 15 residues. From germline, CDR1 is SGHAT and CDR2 FQNNGV. The trim removed 3 bases at V and 5 bases at J, leaving 3 bases unmatched. CDR3 nucleotides: TGTGCCAGCAGCTTGACTAGCGGGAGGAGGGAGACCCAGTACTTC. Protein product: CASSLTSGRRETQYF.

J is TRBJ2-2 and V is TRBV12-5; maybe TRBD1 (6 bases). Germline CDR1 LGHNT, CDR2 FRNRAP. This CDR3 is 14 amino acids long. V shed 2 bases and J shed 9 bases, with 13 bases lying between them. The CDR3 region is CASGLLPGVRELFF. The CDR3 bases are TGTGCTAGTGGTTTGTTGCCAGGGGTTCGGGAGCTGTTTTTT.

The chain links TRBV2 to TRBJ2-1; D not certain. Germline V gene sequence: CDR1 SNHLY, CDR2 FYNNEI. The CDR3 has 12 residues. Trimming left V 0 bases short and J 10 bases short, with 7 bases between. The CDR3 DNA reads as TGTGCCAGCAGTGAAGCGCTGCGGGAGCAGTTCTTC. This translates into CASSEALREQFF.

The genes are TRBV7-2 and TRBJ2-2; 12 nucleotides match TRBD2. The CDR3 has 16 amino acids. CDR1 SGHTA and CDR2 FQGNSA come from the germline V gene. Losses at the gene ends were 6 bases for V and 3 bases for J; bases not matched to a gene: 5. This CDR3 reads CASSPSGRAYTGELFF. The CDR3 region has the DNA TGTGCCAGCAGTCCTAGCGGGAGGGCCTACACCGGGGAGCTGTTTTTT.

The chain has TRBV5-4 and TRBJ1-1; tentative D call: TRBD1 (6 bases). V gave up 4 bases and J gave up 0 bases, with 13 bases separating them. The CDR3 sequence is 15 residues long. Per germline, CDR1 SGHNT and CDR2 YYREEE (reference sequence). CDR3 region: CASSKPDRMNTEAFF. DNA of the CDR3: TGTGCCAGCAGCAAGCCCGACAGGATGAACACTGAAGCTTTCTTT.

This clone occurred once. This rearrangement joins TRBV4-2 to TRBJ2-7, with D maybe TRBD1 (7 bases). Trimming cost V 0 bases and J 13 bases, with 16 bases left between them. CDR3 length: 13 residues. CDR1 and CDR2 from the germline V gene are LGHNA and YNFKEQ. The CDR3 is CASSQDLGGGLYF. The CDR3 DNA follows: TGTGCCAGCAGCCAAGACTTAGGAGGGGGCCTCTACTTC.

This chain joins TRBV12-3 or TRBV12-4 and TRBJ1-4; D unclear. This CDR3 contains 11 residues. DNA for the CDR3: TGTGTCAATACGGGAGATGAAAAACTGTTTTTT. Protein: CVNTGDEKLFF.

CDR3 loop: CASSEPGRKGNEQFF. CDR3 in DNA: TGTGCCAGCAGTGAACCAGGGAGGAAGGGGAATGAGCAGTTCTTC. This sequence joins TRBV6-1 and TRBJ2-1; perhaps TRBD2 as D (6 bases). Per germline, CDR1 MNHNS and CDR2 SASEGT. The CDR3 runs to 15 residues. Between the trimmed V and J ends, which lost 2 bases and 7 bases, there was a span of 15 bases.

In its sample, this clone was seen a few times. The chain joins TRBV6-2 or TRBV6-3 to TRBJ2-3, with D perhaps matching TRBD2 (5 bases). V dropped 0 bases and J dropped 6 bases, with 13 bases sitting between them. This CDR3 contains 15 residues. Germline loops: CDR1 MNHEY, CDR2 SVGEGT. The CDR3 loop reads CASSYSARDADTQYF. CDR3 nucleotides: TGTGCCAGCAGTTACTCGGCTCGGGATGCGGATACGCAGTATTTT.

CDR3 DNA sequence: TGTGCCAGCAGCGGACAGGGAAGGTACCACGAGCAGTACTTC. Amino acids: CASSGQGRYHEQYF. V usage is TRBV6-2 or TRBV6-3 and J usage is TRBJ2-7, with TRBD1 identical over 8 bases. The V gene's germline CDR1 is MNHEY and CDR2 SVGEGT. The V and J ends lost 6 bases and 5 bases, in that order; junction bases with no gene match: 9. This CDR3 is built from 14 residues.

The count of this clone is one. The rearrangement uses TRBV2 and TRBJ1-2; 9 bases match TRBD1. The germline V gene encodes CDR1 SNHLY and CDR2 FYNNEI. V shed 2 bases and J 8 bases; nucleotides not matched to a gene: 6. CDR3 length: 14 residues. The CDR3 is CASSETGQGFGYTF. DNA for the CDR3: TGTGCCAGCAGTGAAACGGGACAGGGATTCGGCTACACCTTC.

This clone has a handful of counts. At the DNA level, this CDR3 is encoded by other sequences in the same sample as well. The J gene is TRBJ1-2, the V gene TRBV7-8; D remains unclear. CDR3 length equals 12 residues. Trimming took 1 base from V and 5 from J, leaving 5 bases between them. The V gene's germline CDR1 is SGHVS and CDR2 FQNEAQ. The CDR3: CASSLDSYGYTF. The CDR3 DNA follows: TGTGCCAGCAGCTTAGACAGTTATGGCTACACCTTC.

This clone was counted a single time. The V and J genes are TRBV7-8 and TRBJ2-1; D is possibly TRBD2 (6 bases). Between the trimmed V and J ends, which lost 5 bases and 5 bases, there was a span of 13 bases. The CDR3 extends over 14 amino acids. CDR1 is SGHVS and CDR2 is FQNEAQ in the germline V gene. The CDR3: CASSPSRGNNEQFF. The CDR3, as DNA: TGTGCCAGCAGCCCTAGCCGGGGGAACAATGAGCAGTTCTTC.

This clone is a singleton in its sample. This chain uses TRBV4-3 with TRBJ2-1; 14 positions agree with TRBD2. The length of the CDR3 is 16 residues. V shed 3 bases, J shed 9 bases, and the junction held 7 bases outside the gene matches. The germline V gene has CDR1 LGHNA and CDR2 YSLEER. The CDR3, as DNA: TGCGCCAGCAGCCACCGACTAGCGGGGGGGCGAAGTGAGCAGTTCTTC. Translating it yields CASSHRLAGGRSEQFF.

The table lists this clone with a few counts. The CDR3 protein is CAISDRGEYQPQHF. In DNA form, the CDR3 reads TGTGCCATCAGTGACAGAGGAGAGTATCAGCCCCAGCATTTT. The chain has TRBV10-3 and TRBJ1-5; D is unclear. The CDR3 has 14 residues. The germline V gene encodes CDR1 ENHRY and CDR2 SYGVKD. The germline V and J ends were trimmed by 3 bases and 5 bases, with 11 bases remaining between them.

CDR3: CASSQDSRTGYQETQYF. Here the CDR3 DNA reads TGCGCCAGCAGCCAAGATTCGAGGACAGGGTACCAAGAGACCCAGTACTTC. The V and J genes are TRBV4-1 and TRBJ2-5, with 8 bases matching TRBD1. This CDR3 comprises 17 residues. Germline CDR1 and CDR2: MGHRA and YSYEKL. Trimming took 0 bases from V and 0 from J; bases not matched to a gene: 6.

The V and J genes are TRBV6-2 or TRBV6-3 and TRBJ2-3; perhaps TRBD1 as D (5 bases). The CDR3 is 16 residues long. The germline V and J ends were trimmed by 6 bases and 1 base, with 17 bases remaining between them. Germline V lookup: CDR1 MNHEY, CDR2 SVGEGT. CDR3: CASSPYPGSGTDTQYF. In nucleotides, the CDR3 is TGTGCCAGCAGCCCCTATCCAGGGTCTGGCACAGATACGCAGTATTTT.

In DNA form, the CDR3 reads TGTGCCACCAGTGACGGGGACATCCCCCAGACGCAGTATTTT. Its protein is CATSDGDIPQTQYF. This chain connects TRBV24-1 to TRBJ2-3; maybe TRBD1 (6 bases). Trimming cost V 4 bases and J 9 bases, with 16 bases left between them. The CDR3 runs 14 residues. Germline V CDR1 and CDR2: KGHDR, SFDVKD.